This T cell receptor (beta chain) is drawn from a study of cytomegalovirus exposure and HLA in healthy donors. PCR was performed using 60 Vbeta and 13 Jbeta primers. TCRdb's copy holds only in-frame clones and misses some; the assay was immunoSEQ multiplex PCR. The table records roughly 150,000 clones, 82% of them present only once. Healthy bone marrow donors made up the donor group. At the time of sampling, donors were nominally healthy, though unrecorded immune exposures were likely. Worth noting for this clone: What it binds is unknown.

Notes on the study in general: Trimming of TCR beta V- and J-genes showed a link, identified in a later analysis, to a missense DCLRE1C variant. CMV antigen specificity of three CMV-associated chains was confirmed in vitro.

Per the germline V gene, CDR1 is SGDLS and CDR2 is YYNGEE. Trimming cost V 0 bases and J 6 bases; bases outside gene matches: 14. This CDR3 comprises 17 residues. Material for sequencing was PBMCs. V is TRBV9 and J is TRBJ2-7; TRBD2 agrees at 8 bases. This sequence originates from a girl aged 5-17 years in good health and CMV-seropositive. The CDR3 DNA is TGTGCCAGCAGCGTAGGGGGTTCAAGCGGGAGTGGGGGCGAGCAGTACTTC. Amino acid sequence: CASSVGGSSGSGGEQYF.